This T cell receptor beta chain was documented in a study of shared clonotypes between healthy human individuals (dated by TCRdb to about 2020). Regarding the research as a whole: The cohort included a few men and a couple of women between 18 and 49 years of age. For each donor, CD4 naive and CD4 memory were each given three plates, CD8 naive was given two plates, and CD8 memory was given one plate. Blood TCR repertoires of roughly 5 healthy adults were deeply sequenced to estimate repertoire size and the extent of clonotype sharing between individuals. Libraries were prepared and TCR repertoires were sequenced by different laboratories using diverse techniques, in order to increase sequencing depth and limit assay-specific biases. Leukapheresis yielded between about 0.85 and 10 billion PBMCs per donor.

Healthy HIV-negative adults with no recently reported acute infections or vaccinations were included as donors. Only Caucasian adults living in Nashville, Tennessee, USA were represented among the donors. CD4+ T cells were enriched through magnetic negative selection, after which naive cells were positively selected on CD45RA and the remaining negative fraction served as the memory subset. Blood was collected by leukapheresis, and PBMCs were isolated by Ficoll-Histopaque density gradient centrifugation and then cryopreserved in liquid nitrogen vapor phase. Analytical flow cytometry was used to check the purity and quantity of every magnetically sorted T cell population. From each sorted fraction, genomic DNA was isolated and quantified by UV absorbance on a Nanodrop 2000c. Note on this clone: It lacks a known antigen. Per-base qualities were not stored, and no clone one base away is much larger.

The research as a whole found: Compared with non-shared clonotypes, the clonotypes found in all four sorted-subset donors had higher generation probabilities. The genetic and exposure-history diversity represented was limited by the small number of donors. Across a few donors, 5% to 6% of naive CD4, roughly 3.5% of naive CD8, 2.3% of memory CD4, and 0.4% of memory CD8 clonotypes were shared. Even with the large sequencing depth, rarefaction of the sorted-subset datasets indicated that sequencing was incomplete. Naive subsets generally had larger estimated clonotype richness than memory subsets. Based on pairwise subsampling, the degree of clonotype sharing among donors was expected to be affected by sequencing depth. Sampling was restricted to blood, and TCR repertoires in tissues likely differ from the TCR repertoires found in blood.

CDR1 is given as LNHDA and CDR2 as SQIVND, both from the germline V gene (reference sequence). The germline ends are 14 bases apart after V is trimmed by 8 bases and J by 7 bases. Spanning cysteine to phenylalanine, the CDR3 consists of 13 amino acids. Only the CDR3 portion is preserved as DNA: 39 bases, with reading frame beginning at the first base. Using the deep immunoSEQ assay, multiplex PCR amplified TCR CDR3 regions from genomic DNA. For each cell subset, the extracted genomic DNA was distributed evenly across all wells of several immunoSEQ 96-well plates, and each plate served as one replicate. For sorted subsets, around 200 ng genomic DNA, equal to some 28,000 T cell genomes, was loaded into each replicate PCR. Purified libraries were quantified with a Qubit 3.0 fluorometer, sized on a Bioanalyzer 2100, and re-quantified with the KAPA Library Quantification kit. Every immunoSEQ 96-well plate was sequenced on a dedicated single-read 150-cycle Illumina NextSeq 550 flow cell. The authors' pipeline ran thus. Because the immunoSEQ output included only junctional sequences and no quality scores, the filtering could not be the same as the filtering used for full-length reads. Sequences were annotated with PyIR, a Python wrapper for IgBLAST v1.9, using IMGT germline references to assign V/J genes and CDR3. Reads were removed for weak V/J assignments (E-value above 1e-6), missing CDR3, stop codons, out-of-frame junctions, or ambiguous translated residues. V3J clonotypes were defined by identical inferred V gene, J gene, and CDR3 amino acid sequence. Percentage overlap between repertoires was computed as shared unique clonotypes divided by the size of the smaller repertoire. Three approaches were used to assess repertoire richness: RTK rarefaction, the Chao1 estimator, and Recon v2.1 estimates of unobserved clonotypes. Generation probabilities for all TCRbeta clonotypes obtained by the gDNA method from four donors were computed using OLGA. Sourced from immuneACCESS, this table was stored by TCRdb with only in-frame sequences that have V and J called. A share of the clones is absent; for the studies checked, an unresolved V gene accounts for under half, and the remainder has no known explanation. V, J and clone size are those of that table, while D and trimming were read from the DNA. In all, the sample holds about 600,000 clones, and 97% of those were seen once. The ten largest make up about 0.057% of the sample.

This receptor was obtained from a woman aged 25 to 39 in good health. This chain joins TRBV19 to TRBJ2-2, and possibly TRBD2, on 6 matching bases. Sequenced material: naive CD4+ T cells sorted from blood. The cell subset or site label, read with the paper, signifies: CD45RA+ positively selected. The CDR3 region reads CASSGRRGGELFF. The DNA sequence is TGTGCCAGTTCAGGGAGGCGAGGCGGGGAGCTGTTTTTT.